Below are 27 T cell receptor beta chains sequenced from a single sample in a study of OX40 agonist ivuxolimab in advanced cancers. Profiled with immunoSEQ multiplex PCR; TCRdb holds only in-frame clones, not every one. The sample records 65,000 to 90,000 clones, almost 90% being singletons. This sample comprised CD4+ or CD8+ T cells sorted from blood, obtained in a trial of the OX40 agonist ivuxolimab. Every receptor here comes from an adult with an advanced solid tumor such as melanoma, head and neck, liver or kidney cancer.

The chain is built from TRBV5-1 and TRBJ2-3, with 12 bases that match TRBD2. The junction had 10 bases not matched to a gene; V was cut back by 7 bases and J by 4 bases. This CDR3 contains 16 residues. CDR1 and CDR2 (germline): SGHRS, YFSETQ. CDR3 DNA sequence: TGCGCCAGCCGCCCGACTAGCGGGAGTCTCCCAGATACGCAGTATTTT. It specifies CASRPTSGSLPDTQYF. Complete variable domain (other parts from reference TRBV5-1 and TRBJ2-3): KAGVTQTPRYLIKTRGQQVTLSCSPISGHRSVSWYQQTPGQGLQFLFEYFSETQRNKGNFPGRFSGRQFSNSRSEMNVSTLELGDSALYLCASRPTSGSLPDTQYFGPGTRLTVL.

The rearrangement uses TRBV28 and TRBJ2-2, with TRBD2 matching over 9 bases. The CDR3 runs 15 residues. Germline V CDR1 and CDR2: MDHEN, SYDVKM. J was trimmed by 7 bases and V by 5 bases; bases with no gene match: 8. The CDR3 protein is CASSPLAGWGGELFF. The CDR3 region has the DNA TGTGCCAGCAGTCCCCTAGCGGGGTGGGGCGGGGAGCTGTTTTTT.

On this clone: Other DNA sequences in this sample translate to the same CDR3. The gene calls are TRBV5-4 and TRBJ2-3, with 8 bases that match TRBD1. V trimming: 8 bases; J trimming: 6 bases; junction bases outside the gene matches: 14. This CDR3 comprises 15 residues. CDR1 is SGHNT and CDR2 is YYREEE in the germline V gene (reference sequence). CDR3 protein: CASNWDGQGWDTQYF. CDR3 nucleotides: TGTGCCAGTAACTGGGACGGACAGGGATGGGATACGCAGTATTTT.

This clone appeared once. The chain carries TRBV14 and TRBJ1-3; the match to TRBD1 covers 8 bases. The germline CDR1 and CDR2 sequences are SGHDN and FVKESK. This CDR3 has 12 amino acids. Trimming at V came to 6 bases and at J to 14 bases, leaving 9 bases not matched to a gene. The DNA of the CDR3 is TGTGCCAGCAGGGACAGGGCTGGTCCCTTATATTTT. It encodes CASRDRAGPLYF.

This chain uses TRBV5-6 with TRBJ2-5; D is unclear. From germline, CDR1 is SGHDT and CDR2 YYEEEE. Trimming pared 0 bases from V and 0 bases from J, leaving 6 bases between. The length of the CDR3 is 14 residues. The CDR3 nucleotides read TGTGCCAGCAGCTTGGTGGGTCACCAAGAGACCCAGTACTTC. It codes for CASSLVGHQETQYF.

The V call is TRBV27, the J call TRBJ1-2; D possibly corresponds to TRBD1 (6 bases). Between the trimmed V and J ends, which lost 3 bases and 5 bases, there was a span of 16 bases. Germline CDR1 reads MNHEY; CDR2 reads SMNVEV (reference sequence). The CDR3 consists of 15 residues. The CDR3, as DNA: TGTGCCAGCAGTTTGGGGGCCCCGTATCGGTATGGCTACACCTTC. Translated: CASSLGAPYRYGYTF.

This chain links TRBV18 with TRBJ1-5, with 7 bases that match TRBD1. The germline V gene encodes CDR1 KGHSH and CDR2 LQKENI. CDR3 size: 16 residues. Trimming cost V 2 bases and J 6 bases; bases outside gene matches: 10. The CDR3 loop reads CASSPLGGGISQPQHF. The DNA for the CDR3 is TGTGCCAGCTCACCATTAGGAGGGGGCATTAGTCAGCCCCAGCATTTT.

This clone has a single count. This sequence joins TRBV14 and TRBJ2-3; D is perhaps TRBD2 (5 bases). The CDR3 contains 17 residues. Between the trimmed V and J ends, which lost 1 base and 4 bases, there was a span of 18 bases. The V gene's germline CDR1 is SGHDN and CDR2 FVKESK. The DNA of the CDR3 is TGTGCCAGCAGCCAAGCGAAGCCCTTATTCGGGGCAGATACGCAGTATTTT. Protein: CASSQAKPLFGADTQYF.

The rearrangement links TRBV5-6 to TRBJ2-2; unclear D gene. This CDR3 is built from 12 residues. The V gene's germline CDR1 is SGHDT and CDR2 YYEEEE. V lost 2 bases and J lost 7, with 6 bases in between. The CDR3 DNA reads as TGTGCCAGCAGCTTTGGCATCGGGGAGCTGTTTTTT. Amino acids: CASSFGIGELFF.

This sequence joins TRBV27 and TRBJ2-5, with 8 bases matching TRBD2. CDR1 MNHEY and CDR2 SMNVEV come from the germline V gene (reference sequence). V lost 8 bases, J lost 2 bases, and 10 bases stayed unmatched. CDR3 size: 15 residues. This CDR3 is CASGRFTSGQETQYF. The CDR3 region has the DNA TGTGCCAGCGGTCGCTTCACTAGCGGTCAAGAGACCCAGTACTTC.

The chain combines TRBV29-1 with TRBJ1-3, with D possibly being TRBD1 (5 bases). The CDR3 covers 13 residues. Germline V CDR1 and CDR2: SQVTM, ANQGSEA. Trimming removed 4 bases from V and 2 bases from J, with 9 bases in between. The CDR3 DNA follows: TGCAGCGTTGGACAGTCACCTGGAAACACCATATATTTT. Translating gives CSVGQSPGNTIYF.

In DNA, the CDR3 is TGTGCCAGCAGTCTTACTTACACAGGGCCGCGCACAGATACGCAGTATTTT. Protein sequence: CASSLTYTGPRTDTQYF. The chain has TRBV4-2 and TRBJ2-3; D perhaps matches TRBD1 (6 bases). Trimming took off 6 bases at V and 1 base at J, with 20 bases between the two ends. Looked up from germline, CDR1 is LGHNA and CDR2 is YNFKEQ. This CDR3 region has 17 residues.

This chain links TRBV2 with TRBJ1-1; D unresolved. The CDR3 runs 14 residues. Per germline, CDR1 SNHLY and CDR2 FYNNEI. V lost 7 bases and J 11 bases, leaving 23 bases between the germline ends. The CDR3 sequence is CASIFEGLLVKAFF. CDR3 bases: TGTGCCAGCATTTTTGAGGGTTTGCTGGTGAAGGCTTTCTTT.

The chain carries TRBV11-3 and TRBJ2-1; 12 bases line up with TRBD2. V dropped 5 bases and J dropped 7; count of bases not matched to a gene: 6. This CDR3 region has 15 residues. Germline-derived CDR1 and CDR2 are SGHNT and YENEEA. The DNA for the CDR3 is TGTGCCAGCAGCCGAGGACTAGCGGGGAAGAATGAGCAGTTCTTC. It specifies CASSRGLAGKNEQFF.

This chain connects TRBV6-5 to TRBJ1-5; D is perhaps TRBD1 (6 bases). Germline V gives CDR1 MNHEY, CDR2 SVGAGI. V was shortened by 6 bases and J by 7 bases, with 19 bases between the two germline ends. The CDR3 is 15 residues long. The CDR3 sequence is CASSYNRDLGQPQHF. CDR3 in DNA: TGTGCCAGCAGCTATAACAGGGATCTCGGGCAGCCCCAGCATTTT.

DNA for the CDR3: TGTGCCAGCAGTGAATCCGGGACCGAAGGGGGTGGCTACACCTTC. Its translation: CASSESGTEGGGYTF. The J gene is TRBJ1-2, the V gene TRBV6-1; a weak D match, TRBD1 (6 bases). V gave up 2 bases and J gave up 7 bases, with 17 bases separating them. The CDR3 consists of 15 residues. CDR1 is MNHNS, CDR2 SASEGT, per germline.

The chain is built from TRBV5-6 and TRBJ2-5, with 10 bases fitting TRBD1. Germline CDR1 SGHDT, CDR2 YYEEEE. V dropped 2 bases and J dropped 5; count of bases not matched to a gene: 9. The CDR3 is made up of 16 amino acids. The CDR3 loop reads CASSFLGQGVGETQYF. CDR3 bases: TGTGCCAGCAGCTTTCTTGGACAGGGGGTTGGGGAGACCCAGTACTTC.

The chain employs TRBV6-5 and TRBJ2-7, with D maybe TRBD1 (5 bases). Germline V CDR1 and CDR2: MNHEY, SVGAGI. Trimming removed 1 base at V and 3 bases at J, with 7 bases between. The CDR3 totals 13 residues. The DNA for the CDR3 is TGTGCCAGCAGTTACTACAGGAGCTACGAGCAGTACTTC. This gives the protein CASSYYRSYEQYF.

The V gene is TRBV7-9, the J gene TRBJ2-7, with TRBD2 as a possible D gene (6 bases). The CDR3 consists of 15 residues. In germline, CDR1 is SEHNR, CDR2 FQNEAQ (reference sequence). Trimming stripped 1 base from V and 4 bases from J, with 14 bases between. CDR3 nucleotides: TGTGCCAGCAGCTTAGTCCCCGGGAGCGGATACGAGCAGTACTTC. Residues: CASSLVPGSGYEQYF.

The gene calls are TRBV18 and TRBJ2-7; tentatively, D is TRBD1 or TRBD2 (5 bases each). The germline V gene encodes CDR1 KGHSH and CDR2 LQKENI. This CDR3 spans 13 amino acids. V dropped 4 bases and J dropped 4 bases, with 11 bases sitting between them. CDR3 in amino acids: CASSLGTIYEQYF. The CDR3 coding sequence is TGTGCCAGCTCACTAGGGACCATTTACGAGCAGTACTTC.

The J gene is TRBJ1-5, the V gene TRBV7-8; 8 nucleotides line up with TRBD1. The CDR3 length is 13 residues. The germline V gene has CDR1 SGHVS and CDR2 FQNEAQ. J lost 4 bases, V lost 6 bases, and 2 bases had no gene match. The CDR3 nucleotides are TGTGCCAGCAGTTGGGACAGGAATCAGCCCCAGCATTTT. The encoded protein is CASSWDRNQPQHF.

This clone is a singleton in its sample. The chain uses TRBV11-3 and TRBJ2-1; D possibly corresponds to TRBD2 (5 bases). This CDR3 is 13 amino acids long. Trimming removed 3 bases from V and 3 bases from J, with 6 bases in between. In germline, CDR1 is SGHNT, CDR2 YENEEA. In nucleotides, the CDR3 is TGTGCCAGCAGCTTTCGGGGCTACAATGAGCAGTTCTTC. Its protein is CASSFRGYNEQFF.

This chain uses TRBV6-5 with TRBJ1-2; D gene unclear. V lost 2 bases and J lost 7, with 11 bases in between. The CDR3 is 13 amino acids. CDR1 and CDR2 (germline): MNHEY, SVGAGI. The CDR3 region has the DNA TGTGCCAGCAGTTACCCGGGTTTCAGTGGCTACACCTTC. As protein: CASSYPGFSGYTF.

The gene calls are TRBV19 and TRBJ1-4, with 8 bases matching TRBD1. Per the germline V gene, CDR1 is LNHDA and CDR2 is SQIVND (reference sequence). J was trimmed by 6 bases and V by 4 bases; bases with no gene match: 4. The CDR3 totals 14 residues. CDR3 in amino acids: CASSSRGRHEKLFF. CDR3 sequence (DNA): TGTGCCAGTAGTAGCAGGGGGCGGCATGAAAAACTGTTTTTT.

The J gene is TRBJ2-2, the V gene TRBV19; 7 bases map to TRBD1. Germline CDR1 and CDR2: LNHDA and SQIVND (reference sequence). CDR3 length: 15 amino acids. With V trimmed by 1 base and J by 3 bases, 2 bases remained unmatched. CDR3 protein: CASSIGGQYTGELFF. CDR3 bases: TGTGCCAGTAGTATAGGGGGACAGTACACCGGGGAGCTGTTTTTT. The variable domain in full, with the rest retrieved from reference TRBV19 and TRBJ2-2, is DGGITQSPKYLFRKEGQNVTLSCEQNLNHDAMYWYRQDPGQGLRLIYYSQIVNDFQKGDIAEGYSVSREKKESFPLTVTSAQKNPTAFYLCASSIGGQYTGELFFGEGSRLTVL.

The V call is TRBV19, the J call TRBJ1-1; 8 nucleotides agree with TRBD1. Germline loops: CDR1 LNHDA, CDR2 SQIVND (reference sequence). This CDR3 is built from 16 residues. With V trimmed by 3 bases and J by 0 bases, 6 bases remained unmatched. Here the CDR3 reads CASSMEGTGMNTEAFF. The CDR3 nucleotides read TGTGCCAGTAGTATGGAGGGGACAGGAATGAACACTGAAGCTTTCTTT.

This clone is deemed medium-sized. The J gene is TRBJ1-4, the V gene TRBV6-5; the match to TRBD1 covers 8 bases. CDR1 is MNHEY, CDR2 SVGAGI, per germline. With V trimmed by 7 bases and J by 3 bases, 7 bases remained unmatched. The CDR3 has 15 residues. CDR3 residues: CASKPRGPSNEKLFF. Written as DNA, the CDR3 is TGTGCCAGCAAGCCCAGGGGGCCATCTAATGAAAAACTGTTTTTT.